The rows below give T cell receptor beta chains drawn from one sample of a study of response to subunit inactivated influenza vaccine. Via MiXCR, TCRdb re-called the RT-PCR reads, giving one row per CDR3 protein. The sample lists 500,000 to 600,000 distinct CDR3 sequences; approximately 15% were seen once. Sequences were derived from CD4+ T cells sorted from PBMCs, sampled roughly 24 months after vaccination. These receptors were obtained from a man aged 50-75 years who received an inactivated influenza vaccine. The CDR3 runs from the conserved cysteine through the conserved F or W. A D gene is named only where the DNA matches it firmly. Not all rows give a size; the values are once, few, many and, for expanded clones, a class.

D: TRBD2
size: .
V: TRBV6-2/TRBV6-3
J: TRBJ2-5
DNA: TGTGCCAGCAGATCACCTCTAGCGGGGGGGCGCCAAGAGACCCAGTACTTC
CDR3: CASRSPLAGGRQETQYF

D: .
size: few
V: TRBV11-2
J: TRBJ2-5
DNA: TGTGCCAGCAGCTCGACTGGGACGGTAGAGACCCAGTACTTC
CDR3: CASSSTGTVETQYF

D: .
size: .
V: TRBV25-1
J: TRBJ2-5
DNA: TGTGCCAGCAGTTCGGCAGGGGAGTACCAAGAGACCCAGTACTTC
CDR3: CASSSAGEYQETQYF

D: .
size: .
V: TRBV5-1
J: TRBJ2-1
DNA: TGCGCCAGCAGCTTAGAAGAGACTAAGAGGATTAGCTCCTACAATGAGCAGTTCTTC
CDR3: CASSLEETKRISSYNEQFF

D: TRBD1
size: .
V: TRBV6-2/TRBV6-3
J: TRBJ2-1
DNA: TGTGCCAGCAGTTACCAGGGGACAGTCTCCTACAATGAGCAGTTCTTC
CDR3: CASSYQGTVSYNEQFF

D: TRBD2
size: few
V: TRBV24-1
J: TRBJ2-1
DNA: TGTGCCACCAGTGATACTCTAGCGGGCGTCAAGGATGAGCAGTTCTTC
CDR3: CATSDTLAGVKDEQFF

D: .
size: .
V: TRBV29-1
J: TRBJ2-1
DNA: TGCAGCGTTCGGTGGGGGGATGAGCAGTTCTTC
CDR3: CSVRWGDEQFF

D: TRBD2
size: .
V: TRBV10-3
J: TRBJ2-1
DNA: TGTGCCATCAGTGGTAGTGGGACTAGCGGTAATCAGCAGTTCTTC
CDR3: CAISGSGTSGNQQFF

D: .
size: .
V: TRBV7-2
J: TRBJ1-2
DNA: TGTGCCAGCAGCCGAGATGCCTATGGCTACACCTTC
CDR3: CASSRDAYGYTF

D: TRBD2
size: once
V: TRBV7-8
J: TRBJ2-3
DNA: TGTGCCAGCAGCGGTCGGGAGGCCGACACAGATACGCAGTATTTT
CDR3: CASSGREADTDTQYF

D: .
size: .
V: TRBV7-9
J: TRBJ2-5
DNA: TGTGCCAGCAGCTTTCTCCCCCTGGAGACCCAGTACTTC
CDR3: CASSFLPLETQYF

D: TRBD2
size: few
V: TRBV5-1
J: TRBJ2-1
DNA: TGCGCCAGCAGCTTGGAGCCTAGCGGGAGTAGTGAATTCTTC
CDR3: CASSLEPSGSSEFF

D: TRBD1
size: .
V: TRBV14
J: TRBJ2-7
DNA: TGTGCCAGCAGCCCACAGGGGATCTACGAGCAGTACTTC
CDR3: CASSPQGIYEQYF

D: TRBD1
size: few
V: TRBV7-2
J: TRBJ2-7
DNA: TGTGCCAGCAGCTACACAGGGGGCGCCTACGAGCAGTACTTC
CDR3: CASSYTGGAYEQYF

D: .
size: .
V: TRBV25-1
J: TRBJ2-3
DNA: TGTGCCAGCAGTGAATATTCTGGGACAGATACGCAGTATTTT
CDR3: CASSEYSGTDTQYF

D: TRBD1
size: few
V: TRBV7-2
J: TRBJ2-1
DNA: TGTGCCAGCAGCTTACAGGACAGGGCCTATGAGCAGTTCTTC
CDR3: CASSLQDRAYEQFF

D: .
size: few
V: TRBV6-2/TRBV6-3
J: TRBJ1-2
DNA: TGTGCCAGCAGTTACCCCCCTCCAGGGAGCTATGGCTACACCTTC
CDR3: CASSYPPPGSYGYTF

D: .
size: .
V: TRBV7-2
J: TRBJ1-4
DNA: TGTGCCAGCAGCGCGACCGGTTACCTTGGAAAACTGTTTTTT
CDR3: CASSATGYLGKLFF

D: .
size: .
V: TRBV6-5
J: TRBJ2-5
DNA: TGTGCCAGCAGTTTAACCGTAGGCCCAGAGACCCAGTACTTC
CDR3: CASSLTVGPETQYF

D: .
size: .
V: TRBV3-1
J: TRBJ2-7
DNA: TGTGCCAGCAGCCAAACCCGGGGCGCCTACGAGCAGTACTTC
CDR3: CASSQTRGAYEQYF

D: TRBD2
size: .
V: TRBV14
J: TRBJ2-1
DNA: TGTGCCAGCAGCCAAGCCGGGACTAGCGGGGCCTACAATGAGCAGTTCTTC
CDR3: CASSQAGTSGAYNEQFF

D: .
size: .
V: TRBV7-2
J: TRBJ1-1
DNA: TGTGCCAGCAGCTTAAGAGGATTTGAAGCTTTCTTT
CDR3: CASSLRGFEAFF

D: .
size: few
V: TRBV18
J: TRBJ2-5
DNA: TGTGCCAGCTCACCAGTGGAGGGGGAGACCCAGTACTTC
CDR3: CASSPVEGETQYF

D: .
size: many
V: TRBV4-1
J: TRBJ2-4
DNA: TGCGCCAGCAGCCAAGGGGTTAGTGGGGGTGAAAACATTCAGTACTTC
CDR3: CASSQGVSGGENIQYF

D: .
size: .
V: TRBV6-1
J: TRBJ1-2
DNA: TGTGCCAGCGGGGTTCTACAGGGTAACTATGGCTACACCTTC
CDR3: CASGVLQGNYGYTF

D: .
size: many
V: TRBV15
J: TRBJ2-1
DNA: TGTGCCACCAGCAGAGATGGGAGCGGCACCCCCTACAATGAGCAGTTCTTC
CDR3: CATSRDGSGTPYNEQFF

D: .
size: few
V: TRBV7-9
J: TRBJ2-2
DNA: TGTGCCAGCAGCTTCCCGGGGATAGACACCGGGGAGCTGTTTTTT
CDR3: CASSFPGIDTGELFF

D: TRBD2
size: few
V: TRBV25-1
J: TRBJ2-5
DNA: TGTGCCAGCAGTGAATATGGGGGGGGACGGGAGACCCAGTACTTC
CDR3: CASSEYGGGRETQYF

D: .
size: .
V: TRBV10-3
J: TRBJ1-5
DNA: TGTGCCATCAGTGAGATCGCCGGCAATCAGCCCCAGCATTTT
CDR3: CAISEIAGNQPQHF

D: TRBD1
size: once
V: TRBV5-1
J: TRBJ1-5
DNA: TGCGCCAGCAGCCCCTCCGGGACAGGGGGCTCCAATCAGCCCCAGCATTTT
CDR3: CASSPSGTGGSNQPQHF

D: .
size: few
V: TRBV5-1
J: TRBJ1-1
DNA: TGCGCCAGCAGCGGAACCGGGACCGCAAACACTGAAGCTTTCTTT
CDR3: CASSGTGTANTEAFF

D: .
size: few
V: TRBV7-3
J: TRBJ2-1
DNA: TGTGCCAGCAGCTTAAGACATAACAATGAGCAGTTCTTC
CDR3: CASSLRHNNEQFF

D: .
size: .
V: TRBV3-1
J: TRBJ2-5
DNA: TGTGCCAGCAGCCCCGAGCCACAACAAGAGACCCAGTACTTC
CDR3: CASSPEPQQETQYF

D: .
size: many
V: TRBV2
J: TRBJ1-6
DNA: TGTGCCAGCATCCCCACCAGATATAATTCACCCCTCCACTTT
CDR3: CASIPTRYNSPLHF

D: TRBD1
size: few
V: TRBV4-1
J: TRBJ2-5
DNA: TGCGCCAGCAGCCATCAAACCCAGGGGGCGGTGTTGAAGACCCAGTACTTC
CDR3: CASSHQTQGAVLKTQYF

D: .
size: .
V: TRBV12-3/TRBV12-4
J: TRBJ2-4
DNA: TGTGCCAGCAGTTTAGCCCGAGCCCCGAGGGACATTCAGTACTTC
CDR3: CASSLARAPRDIQYF

D: TRBD1
size: .
V: TRBV5-1
J: TRBJ1-1
DNA: TGCGCCAGCAGCCCGGGACAGTGGACGAACACTGAAGCTTTCTTT
CDR3: CASSPGQWTNTEAFF